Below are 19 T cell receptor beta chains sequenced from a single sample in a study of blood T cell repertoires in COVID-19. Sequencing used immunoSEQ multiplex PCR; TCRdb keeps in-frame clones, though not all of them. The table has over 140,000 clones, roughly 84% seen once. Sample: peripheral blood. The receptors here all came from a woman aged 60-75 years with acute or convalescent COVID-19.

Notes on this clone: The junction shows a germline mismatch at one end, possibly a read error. The CDR3 DNA sequence: TGTGTCATCAGTGAGTCGCTGTTTAGTGGAGTGTTAACAGAGCAGTTCTTC. This sequence encodes CVISESLFSGVLTEQFF. The chain joins TRBV10-3 to TRBJ2-1; D gene ambiguous. Germline V gene sequence: CDR1 ENHRY, CDR2 SYGVKD. This CDR3 region has 17 residues.

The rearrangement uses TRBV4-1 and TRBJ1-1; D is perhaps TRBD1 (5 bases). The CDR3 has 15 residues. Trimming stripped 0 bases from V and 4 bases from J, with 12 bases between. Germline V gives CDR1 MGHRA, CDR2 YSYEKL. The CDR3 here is CASSQDGAGSTEAFF. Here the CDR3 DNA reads TGCGCCAGCAGCCAAGATGGGGCGGGGAGCACTGAAGCTTTCTTT.

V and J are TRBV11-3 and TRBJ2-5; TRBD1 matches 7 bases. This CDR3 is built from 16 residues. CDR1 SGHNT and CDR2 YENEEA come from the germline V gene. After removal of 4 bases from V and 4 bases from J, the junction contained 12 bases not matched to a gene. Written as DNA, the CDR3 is TGTGCCAGCAGCTCCGGGGACAGCCCAAGGGGAGAGACCCAGTACTTC. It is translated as CASSSGDSPRGETQYF.

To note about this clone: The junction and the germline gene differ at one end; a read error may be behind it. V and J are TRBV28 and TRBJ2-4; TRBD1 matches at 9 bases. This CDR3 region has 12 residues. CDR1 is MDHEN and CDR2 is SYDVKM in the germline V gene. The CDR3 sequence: CAAGSSWDRDLF. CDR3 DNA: TGTGCCGCAGGCTCTAGTTGGGACAGGGACCTCTTC.

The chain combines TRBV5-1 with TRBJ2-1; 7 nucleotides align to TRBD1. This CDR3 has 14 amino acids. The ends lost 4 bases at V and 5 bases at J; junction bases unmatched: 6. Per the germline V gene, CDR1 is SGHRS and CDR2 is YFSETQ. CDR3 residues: CASSRGTENNEQFF. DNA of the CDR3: TGCGCCAGCAGCCGAGGGACAGAGAACAATGAGCAGTTCTTC.

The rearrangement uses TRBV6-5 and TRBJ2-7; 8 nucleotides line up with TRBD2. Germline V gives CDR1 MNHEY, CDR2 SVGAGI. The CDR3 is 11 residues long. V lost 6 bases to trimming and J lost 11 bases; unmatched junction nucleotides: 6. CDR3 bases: TGTGCCAGCAGCGGGGGGGGTGGCGAGTACTTC. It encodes CASSGGGGEYF.

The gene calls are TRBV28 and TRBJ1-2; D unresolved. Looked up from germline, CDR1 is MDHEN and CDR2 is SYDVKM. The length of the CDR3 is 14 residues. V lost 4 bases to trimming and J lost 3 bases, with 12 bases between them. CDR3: CASSSSSGDYGYTF. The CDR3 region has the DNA TGTGCCAGCAGTTCCTCAAGCGGGGACTATGGCTACACCTTC.

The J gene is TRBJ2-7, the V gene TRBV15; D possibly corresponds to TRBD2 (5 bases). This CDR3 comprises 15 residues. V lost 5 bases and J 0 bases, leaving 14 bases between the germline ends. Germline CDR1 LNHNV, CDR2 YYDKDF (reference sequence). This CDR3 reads CATSPLGEGSYEQYF. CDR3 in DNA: TGTGCCACCAGCCCTCTTGGAGAGGGCTCCTACGAGCAGTACTTC.

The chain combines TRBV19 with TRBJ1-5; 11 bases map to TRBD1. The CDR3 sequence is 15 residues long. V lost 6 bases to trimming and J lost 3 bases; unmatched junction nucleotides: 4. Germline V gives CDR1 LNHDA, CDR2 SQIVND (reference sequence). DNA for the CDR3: TGTGCCAGTAGCCTGGGACAGGGGGACAATCAGCCCCAGCATTTT. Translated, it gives CASSLGQGDNQPQHF.

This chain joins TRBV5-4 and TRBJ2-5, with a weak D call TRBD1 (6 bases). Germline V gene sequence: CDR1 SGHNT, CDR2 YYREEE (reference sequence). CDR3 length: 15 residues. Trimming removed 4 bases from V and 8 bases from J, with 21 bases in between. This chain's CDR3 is CASSETGRAGETQYF. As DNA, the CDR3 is TGTGCCAGCAGCGAGACAGGACGGGCCGGAGAAACCCAGTACTTC.

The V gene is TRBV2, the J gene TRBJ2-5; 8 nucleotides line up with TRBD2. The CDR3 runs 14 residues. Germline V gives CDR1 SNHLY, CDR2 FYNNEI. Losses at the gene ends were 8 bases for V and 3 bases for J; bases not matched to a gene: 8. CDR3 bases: TGTGCCAGCTGCGGACTAGCTCCTGAAGAGACCCAGTACTTC. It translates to CASCGLAPEETQYF.

This CDR3 is CATSDPDRSEQYF. The DNA of the CDR3 is TGTGCCACCAGTGATCCCGACAGAAGCGAGCAGTACTTC. The chain has TRBV24-1 and TRBJ2-7; a possible D gene is TRBD1 (5 bases). The V and J ends lost 3 bases and 6 bases respectively, with 11 bases between them. Germline CDR1 and CDR2: KGHDR and SFDVKD. The CDR3 is 13 residues long.

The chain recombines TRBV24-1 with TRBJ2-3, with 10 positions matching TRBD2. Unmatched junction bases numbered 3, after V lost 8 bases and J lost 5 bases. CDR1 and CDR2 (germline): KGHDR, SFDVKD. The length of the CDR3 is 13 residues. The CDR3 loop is CATMSSGRDTQYF. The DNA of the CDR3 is TGTGCCACCATGTCTAGCGGGAGAGATACGCAGTATTTT.

The CDR3 protein is CASSYRWGGEQFF. In nucleotides, the CDR3 is TGTGCCAGCAGTTACCGTTGGGGGGGTGAGCAGTTCTTC. The chain is built from TRBV6-5 and TRBJ2-1; 7 bases map to TRBD2. Unmatched junction bases numbered 4, after V lost 2 bases and J lost 9 bases. Germline CDR1 and CDR2: MNHEY and SVGAGI. The CDR3 contains 13 residues.

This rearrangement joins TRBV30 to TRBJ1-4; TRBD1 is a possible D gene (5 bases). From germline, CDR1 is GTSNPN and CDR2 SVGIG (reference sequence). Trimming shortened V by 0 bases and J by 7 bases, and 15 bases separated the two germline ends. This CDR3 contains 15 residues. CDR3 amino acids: CAWSVGSPGGEKLFF. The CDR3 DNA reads TGTGCCTGGAGTGTAGGAAGCCCGGGGGGTGAAAAACTGTTTTTT.

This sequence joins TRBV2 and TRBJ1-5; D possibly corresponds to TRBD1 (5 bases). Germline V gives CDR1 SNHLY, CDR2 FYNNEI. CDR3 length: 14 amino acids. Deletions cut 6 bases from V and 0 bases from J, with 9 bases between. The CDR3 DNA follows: TGTGCCAGCAGGACAGCTTTTAGCAATCAGCCCCAGCATTTT. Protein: CASRTAFSNQPQHF.

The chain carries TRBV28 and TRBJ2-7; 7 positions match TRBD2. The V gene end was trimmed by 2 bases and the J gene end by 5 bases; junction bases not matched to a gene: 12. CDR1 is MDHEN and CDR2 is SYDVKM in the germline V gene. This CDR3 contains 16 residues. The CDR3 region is CASSLRASGAGHEQYF. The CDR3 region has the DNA TGTGCCAGCAGTTTACGGGCTAGCGGAGCCGGTCACGAGCAGTACTTC.

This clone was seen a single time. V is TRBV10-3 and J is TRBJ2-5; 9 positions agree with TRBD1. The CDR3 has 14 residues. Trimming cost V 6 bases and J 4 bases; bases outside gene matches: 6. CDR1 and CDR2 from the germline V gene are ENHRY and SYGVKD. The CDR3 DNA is TGTGCCATCAGCCGGACAGGGGATGCAGAGACCCAGTACTTC. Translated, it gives CAISRTGDAETQYF.

Here the CDR3 DNA reads TGTGCCAGCAGTTTGAACAGGGCCTATCAATATGGCTACACCTTC. Amino acid sequence: CASSLNRAYQYGYTF. The V and J genes are TRBV6-5 and TRBJ1-2; possibly TRBD1 for D (6 bases). The V end was cut by 4 bases, the J end by 5 bases, with 17 bases between. The CDR3 has 15 amino acids. Germline V CDR1 and CDR2: MNHEY, SVGAGI.